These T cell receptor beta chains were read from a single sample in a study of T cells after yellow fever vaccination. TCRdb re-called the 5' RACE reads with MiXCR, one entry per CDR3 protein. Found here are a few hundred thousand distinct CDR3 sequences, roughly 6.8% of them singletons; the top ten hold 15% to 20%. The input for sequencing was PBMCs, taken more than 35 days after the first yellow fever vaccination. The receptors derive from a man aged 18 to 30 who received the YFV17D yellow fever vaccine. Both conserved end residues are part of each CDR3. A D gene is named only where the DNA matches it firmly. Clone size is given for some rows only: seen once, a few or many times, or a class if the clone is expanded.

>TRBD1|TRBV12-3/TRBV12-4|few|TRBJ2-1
CASSLGAGQGATEQFF
TGTGCCAGCAGTTTAGGGGCTGGACAGGGGGCTACTGAGCAGTTCTTC
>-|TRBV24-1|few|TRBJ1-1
CATSDPKRGNTEAFF
TGTGCCACCAGTGACCCAAAGCGGGGGAACACTGAAGCTTTCTTT
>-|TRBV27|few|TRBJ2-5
CASSLEERATQYF
TGTGCCAGCAGTTTAGAAGAGCGCGCGACCCAGTACTTC
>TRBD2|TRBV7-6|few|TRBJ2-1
CASSLETSGGGGEQFF
TGTGCCAGCAGCCTCGAGACTAGCGGGGGTGGGGGTGAGCAGTTCTTC
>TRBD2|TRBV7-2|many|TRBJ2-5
CASSPSGGEQKTQYF
TGTGCCAGCAGCCCTAGCGGGGGGGAACAAAAGACCCAGTACTTC
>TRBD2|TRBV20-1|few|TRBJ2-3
CSARLAGGRTDTQYF
TGCAGTGCTAGACTAGCGGGGGGTCGCACAGATACGCAGTATTTT
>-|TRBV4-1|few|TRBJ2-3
CASSRGGFEGTQYF
TGCGCCAGCAGCCGGGGAGGTTTCGAGGGCACGCAGTATTTT
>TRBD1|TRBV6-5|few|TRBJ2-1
CASSSTGGRNNEQFF
TGTGCCAGCAGTTCCACAGGGGGCAGAAACAATGAGCAGTTCTTC
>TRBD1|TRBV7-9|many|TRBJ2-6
CASGRDRRFSGANVLTF
TGTGCCAGCGGCCGGGACAGGCGCTTTTCTGGGGCCAACGTCCTGACTTTC
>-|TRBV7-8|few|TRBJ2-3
CASSQSSRGTDTQYF
TGTGCCAGCAGCCAGTCATCTAGGGGCACAGATACGCAGTATTTT
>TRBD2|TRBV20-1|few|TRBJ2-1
CSARFGTSGGNEQFF
TGCAGTGCTCGATTCGGGACTAGCGGGGGAAATGAGCAGTTCTTC
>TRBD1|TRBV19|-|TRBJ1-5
CASSHRGLDQPQHF
TGTGCCAGTAGTCACAGGGGGCTCGATCAGCCCCAGCATTTT
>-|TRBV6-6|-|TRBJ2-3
CASTGAHTDTQYF
TGTGCCAGCACCGGGGCCCACACAGATACGCAGTATTTT
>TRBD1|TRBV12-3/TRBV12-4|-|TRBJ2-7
CASGRQGGSYEQYF
TGTGCCAGCGGTAGACAGGGGGGGTCCTACGAGCAGTACTTC
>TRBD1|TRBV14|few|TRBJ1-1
CASSQTTGGTTEAFF
TGTGCCAGCAGCCAAACCACAGGGGGGACCACTGAAGCTTTCTTT
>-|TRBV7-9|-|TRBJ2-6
CASSLWGLSGANVLTF
TGTGCCAGCAGCTTATGGGGGCTCTCTGGGGCCAACGTCCTGACTTTC
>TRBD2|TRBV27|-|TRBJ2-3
CASRASLAGGGTDTQYF
TGTGCCAGCAGAGCGAGCCTAGCGGGGGGAGGCACAGATACGCAGTATTTT
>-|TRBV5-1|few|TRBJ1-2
CASSLVFRTVDLGYGYTF
TGCGCCAGCAGCTTGGTATTTCGGACAGTAGACCTTGGTTATGGCTACACCTTC
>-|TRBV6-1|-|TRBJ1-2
CASRTVANYGYTF
TGTGCCAGCAGGACGGTAGCTAACTATGGCTACACCTTC
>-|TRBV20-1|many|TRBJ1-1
CSAGRAPGTEAFF
TGCAGTGCTGGTAGGGCCCCTGGCACTGAAGCTTTCTTT
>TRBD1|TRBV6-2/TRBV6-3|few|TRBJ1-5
CAVQQGVGQPQHF
TGTGCCGTACAACAGGGGGTCGGGCAGCCCCAGCATTTT
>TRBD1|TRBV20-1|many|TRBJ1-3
CSASRLGQGTGNTIYF
TGCAGTGCCTCGCGACTAGGACAGGGAACTGGAAACACCATATATTTT
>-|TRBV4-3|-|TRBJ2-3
CASSQEMDGTYTDTQYF
TGCGCCAGCAGCCAAGAAATGGACGGAACCTACACAGATACGCAGTATTTT
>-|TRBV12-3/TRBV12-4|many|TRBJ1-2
CASGYSYSNYGYTF
TGTGCCAGCGGCTACAGCTATTCTAACTATGGCTACACCTTC
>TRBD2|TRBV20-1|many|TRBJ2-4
CSARGGNIQYF
TGCAGTGCTAGGGGGGGGAACATTCAGTACTTC
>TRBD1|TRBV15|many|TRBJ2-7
CATSRGDRGYEQYF
TGTGCCACCAGCAGGGGGGACAGGGGCTACGAGCAGTACTTC
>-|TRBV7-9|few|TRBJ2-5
CASSRLQGSETQYF
TGTGCCAGCAGCCGCCTACAGGGTTCGGAGACCCAGTACTTC
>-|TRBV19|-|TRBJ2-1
CASSVISYNEQFF
TGTGCCAGTAGTGTGATTTCCTACAATGAGCAGTTCTTC
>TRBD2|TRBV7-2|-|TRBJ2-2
CAWRGLAGNTGELFF
TGTGCCTGGAGGGGTCTAGCGGGGAACACCGGGGAGCTGTTTTTT
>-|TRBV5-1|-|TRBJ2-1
CASSPIDRNSYNEQFF
TGCGCCAGCAGCCCGATCGACCGAAACTCCTACAATGAGCAGTTCTTC
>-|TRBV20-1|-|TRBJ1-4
CSASPPGGGEKLFF
TGCAGTGCTAGTCCCCCCGGAGGGGGTGAAAAACTGTTTTTT
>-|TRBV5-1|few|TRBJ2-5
CASSLDQGKETQYF
TGCGCCAGCAGCTTGGATCAGGGCAAAGAGACCCAGTACTTC
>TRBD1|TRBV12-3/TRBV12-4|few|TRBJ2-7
CASSPPGTGSYEQYF
TGTGCCAGCAGTCCTCCCGGGACAGGATCCTACGAGCAGTACTTC